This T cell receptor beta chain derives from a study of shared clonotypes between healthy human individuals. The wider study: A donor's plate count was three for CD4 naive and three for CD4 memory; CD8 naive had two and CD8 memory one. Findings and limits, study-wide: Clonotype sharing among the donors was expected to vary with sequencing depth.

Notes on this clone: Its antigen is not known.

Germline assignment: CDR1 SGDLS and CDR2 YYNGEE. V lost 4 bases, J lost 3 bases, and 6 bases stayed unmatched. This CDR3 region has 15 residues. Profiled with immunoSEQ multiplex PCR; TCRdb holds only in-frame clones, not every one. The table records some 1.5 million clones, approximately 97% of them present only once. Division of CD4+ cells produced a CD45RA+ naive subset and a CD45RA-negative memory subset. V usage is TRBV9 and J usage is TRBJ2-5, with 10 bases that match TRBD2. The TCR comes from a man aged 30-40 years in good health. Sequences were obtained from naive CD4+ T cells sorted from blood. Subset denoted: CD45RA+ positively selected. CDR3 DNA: TGTGCCAGCAGCCCGCGGACTAGCGGAAAAGAGACCCAGTACTTC. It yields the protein CASSPRTSGKETQYF.